These T cell receptor beta chains were read from a single sample in a study of human T cells and chemical hapten exposure. TCRdb reprocessed the RACE reads via MiXCR and lists one record per CDR3 protein. Of 250,000 or so distinct CDR3 sequences in the sample, around 7.3% were seen once. This material consisted of whole blood, taken in connection with sensitization to the hapten diphenylcyclopropenone (DPC). The source is a man younger than 30 with alopecia areata. Some clones in this sample may be carry-over from other donors' samples. Both conserved end residues are part of each CDR3. A D gene is named only where the DNA matches it firmly. Clone size appears in some rows only: once, few, many, or a class for an expanded clone.

J | D | V | size | length | DNA | CDR3
TRBJ2-3 | TRBD1 | TRBV10-3 | many | 16 | TGTGCCATCATGGTCGCAACAGGGGGCGGTACAGATACGCAGTATTTT | CAIMVATGGGTDTQYF
TRBJ2-3 | TRBD1 | TRBV5-1 | few | 17 | TGCGCCAGCAGCAGCCCGAGGGACAGCCCCTACACAGATACGCAGTATTTT | CASSSPRDSPYTDTQYF
TRBJ1-6 | TRBD1 | TRBV20-1 | NA | 16 | TGCAGTGCCCTACCCGGGACAGGGGCTAATAATTCACCCCTCCACTTT | CSALPGTGANNSPLHF
TRBJ2-4 | NA | TRBV20-1 | few | 14 | TGCAGTGCTAGACGCCGGGACACGAAAAACATTCAGTACTTC | CSARRRDTKNIQYF
TRBJ1-2 | NA | TRBV11-1 | few | 15 | TGTGCCAGCAGCTCGTCGACAGGCTCTAACTATGGCTACACCTTC | CASSSSTGSNYGYTF
TRBJ1-2 | TRBD1 | TRBV6-5 | NA | 14 | TGTGCCAGCAGGTCGGGACAGGGGGGCTATGGCTACACCTTC | CASRSGQGGYGYTF
TRBJ1-1 | NA | TRBV27 | many | 13 | TGTGCCAGCAGTTTAAGACGCGGCACTGAAGCTTTCTTT | CASSLRRGTEAFF
TRBJ2-4 | NA | TRBV5-1 | NA | 17 | TGCGCCAGCAGCTTACGTCCAGGGGACGTAGCCAAAAACATTCAGTACTTC | CASSLRPGDVAKNIQYF
TRBJ2-5 | NA | TRBV6-5 | NA | 13 | TGTGCCAGCAGTTACAGTTTGAGGGAGACCCAGTACTTC | CASSYSLRETQYF
TRBJ1-5 | NA | TRBV6-1 | few | 16 | TGTGCCAGCAGTGAAGCAGAGAGGTTTAGCAATCAGCCCCAGCATTTT | CASSEAERFSNQPQHF
TRBJ1-2 | TRBD1 | TRBV6-6 | NA | 16 | TGTGCCAGCAGTTACTCAGGACAGGGAGAGTACTATGGCTACACCTTC | CASSYSGQGEYYGYTF
TRBJ2-1 | NA | TRBV6-2/TRBV6-3 | NA | 15 | TGTGCCAGCAGTCCTCTGGGTGAGTTCTACAATGAGCAGTTCTTC | CASSPLGEFYNEQFF
TRBJ2-3 | TRBD1 | TRBV20-1 | few | 13 | TGCAGGGCGGGACAGGGGGCCACAGATACGCAGTATTTT | CRAGQGATDTQYF
TRBJ2-1 | TRBD2 | TRBV4-3 | few | 15 | TGCGCCAGCAGCCAAGCTGGACTAGCGGGGGTTGAGCAGTTCTTC | CASSQAGLAGVEQFF
TRBJ2-2 | TRBD1 | TRBV7-9 | few | 15 | TGTGCCAGCAGCCTAAGGGACAGGGCAACCGGGGAGCTGTTTTTT | CASSLRDRATGELFF